A selection of T cell receptor beta chains follows, all from one sample in a study of Graves' ophthalmopathy and Graves' hyperthyroidism. TCRdb re-called the multiplex PCR reads through MiXCR, storing one row per CDR3 protein. The table lists hundreds of thousands of distinct CDR3 sequences, over 40% of them singletons. Sequenced input: peripheral blood. These receptors all come from an adult man with Graves' ophthalmopathy. CDR3s leave out the opening cysteine and the closing phenylalanine or tryptophan. The D gene is left open where the match is weak.

V gene: TRBV7-8; J gene: TRBJ2-5; D gene: .; CDR3 protein: ASSTARTRSNQPQY
V gene: TRBV2; J gene: TRBJ2-7; D gene: .; CDR3 protein: ASSSSPGTSGEQY
V gene: TRBV2; J gene: TRBJ1-2; D gene: TRBD1; CDR3 protein: ASSEIQGNYGYT
V gene: TRBV12-3/TRBV12-4; J gene: TRBJ1-1; D gene: .; CDR3 protein: ASSLESTEAF
V gene: TRBV5-1; J gene: TRBJ2-3; D gene: TRBD1; CDR3 protein: ASSFMDRDTQY
V gene: TRBV7-8; J gene: TRBJ1-2; D gene: .; CDR3 protein: ASSLAGKGNGYT
V gene: TRBV5-6; J gene: TRBJ1-1; D gene: .; CDR3 protein: ASSYSYTKGVPEAF
V gene: TRBV25-1; J gene: TRBJ2-5; D gene: TRBD1; CDR3 protein: ASSVEGTGKEETQY
V gene: TRBV29-1; J gene: TRBJ1-2; D gene: .; CDR3 protein: SAKKRIAGGYT
V gene: TRBV7-2; J gene: TRBJ1-1; D gene: .; CDR3 protein: AGGTEAF
V gene: TRBV11-3; J gene: TRBJ2-2; D gene: .; CDR3 protein: ASSPPPGELF
V gene: TRBV24-1; J gene: TRBJ2-5; D gene: TRBD2; CDR3 protein: ATSDDAGGETQY
V gene: TRBV25-1; J gene: TRBJ1-2; D gene: .; CDR3 protein: ASVAGQKYGYT
V gene: TRBV5-1; J gene: TRBJ1-4; D gene: .; CDR3 protein: ASRPGATNEKLF
V gene: TRBV6-1; J gene: TRBJ1-2; D gene: .; CDR3 protein: AALGPI
V gene: TRBV10-3; J gene: TRBJ2-5; D gene: TRBD2; CDR3 protein: AISRGTSGVQETQY
V gene: TRBV29-1; J gene: TRBJ1-2; D gene: .; CDR3 protein: SVEPRQAVYGYT
V gene: TRBV7-2; J gene: TRBJ1-1; D gene: .; CDR3 protein: ASSLAGVSANTEAF
V gene: TRBV25-1; J gene: TRBJ1-2; D gene: TRBD1; CDR3 protein: ASRDRASYT
V gene: TRBV2; J gene: TRBJ2-7; D gene: .; CDR3 protein: ASSRSPSYEQY
V gene: TRBV29-1; J gene: TRBJ2-5; D gene: .; CDR3 protein: SVEGGLGGFETQY
V gene: TRBV7-6; J gene: TRBJ2-5; D gene: .; CDR3 protein: ASSSRQDQPQY
V gene: TRBV29-1; J gene: TRBJ2-3; D gene: TRBD2; CDR3 protein: SSLAGLGDTQY
V gene: TRBV16; J gene: TRBJ1-3; D gene: .; CDR3 protein: ASSQDAGTGNTIY
V gene: TRBV12-3/TRBV12-4; J gene: TRBJ1-5; D gene: .; CDR3 protein: ASTLRGLGQPQH
V gene: TRBV5-1; J gene: TRBJ1-1; D gene: .; CDR3 protein: ASSQGSTEAF
V gene: TRBV29-1; J gene: TRBJ1-1; D gene: .; CDR3 protein: SVEPCEAF
V gene: TRBV2; J gene: TRBJ2-7; D gene: .; CDR3 protein: ASSEAWDTPAIDEQY
V gene: TRBV7-8; J gene: TRBJ2-7; D gene: .; CDR3 protein: ASSLEAGYFYEQY
V gene: TRBV5-1; J gene: TRBJ1-1; D gene: .; CDR3 protein: ASSLAVEGTEAF
V gene: TRBV29-1; J gene: TRBJ1-2; D gene: TRBD1; CDR3 protein: SVAEGGQGNGYT
V gene: TRBV7-9; J gene: TRBJ1-1; D gene: .; CDR3 protein: ASSLGGANTEAF
V gene: TRBV11-2; J gene: TRBJ2-3; D gene: .; CDR3 protein: ASSLDGTRY
V gene: TRBV20-1; J gene: TRBJ2-5; D gene: .; CDR3 protein: SARGRGTGGGPGTQY
V gene: TRBV7-9; J gene: TRBJ2-5; D gene: .; CDR3 protein: ASSSIDRYQETQY
V gene: TRBV6-5; J gene: TRBJ2-2; D gene: .; CDR3 protein: TSRPRTANTGELF
V gene: TRBV29-1; J gene: TRBJ2-3; D gene: .; CDR3 protein: SSQALGTDTQY
V gene: TRBV25-1; J gene: TRBJ2-3; D gene: .; CDR3 protein: ASSDSGTDTQY
V gene: TRBV7-8; J gene: TRBJ1-1; D gene: .; CDR3 protein: ASSLELGRHTEAF
V gene: TRBV10-3; J gene: TRBJ1-4; D gene: .; CDR3 protein: ASGRIATNEKLF
V gene: TRBV7-2; J gene: TRBJ1-5; D gene: .; CDR3 protein: ASSLDLTGYYQPQH
V gene: TRBV19; J gene: TRBJ1-5; D gene: .; CDR3 protein: ASSISSSGVNQPQH
V gene: TRBV9; J gene: .; D gene: .; CDR3 protein: ASSVYSGPGNEQF
V gene: TRBV7-2; J gene: TRBJ2-7; D gene: TRBD2; CDR3 protein: ASSFAQGGTSGTYEQY
V gene: TRBV7-9; J gene: TRBJ1-1; D gene: .; CDR3 protein: ASSQEVRANTEAF
V gene: TRBV6-2/TRBV6-3; J gene: TRBJ1-5; D gene: .; CDR3 protein: ASSYGVQPQH
V gene: TRBV29-1; J gene: TRBJ2-7; D gene: .; CDR3 protein: SATSAGQTTSYEQY
V gene: TRBV10-3; J gene: TRBJ1-2; D gene: .; CDR3 protein: AISGRDYGYT
V gene: TRBV4-2; J gene: TRBJ1-5; D gene: .; CDR3 protein: ASSQATGRDQPQH
V gene: TRBV5-1; J gene: TRBJ2-7; D gene: .; CDR3 protein: ASRLRYRVVEESSYEQY
V gene: TRBV29-1; J gene: TRBJ1-6; D gene: .; CDR3 protein: SGGDGTVCNSPLH
V gene: TRBV7-2; J gene: TRBJ1-2; D gene: .; CDR3 protein: ASSIRAVFLDGYT